This T cell receptor beta chain was recovered during a study of T cell responses to AZD1222 COVID-19 vaccine. Notes on the study in general: Most donors were white British, females outnumbered males, and clonal diversity was possibly underestimated. Every sample of the repertoires postdated the peak T cell response.

TCRdb's table, derived via immunoSEQ multiplex PCR, lists solely in-frame clones and lacks some. This table holds about 63,000 clones, about four fifths found once. Regarding this clone: Its matching antigen is unknown.

The V gene's germline CDR1 is SEHNR and CDR2 FQNEAQ (reference sequence). This CDR3 region has 14 residues. Unmatched junction bases numbered 0, after V lost 3 bases and J lost 4 bases. This sequence was found in an adult who received the AZD1222 COVID-19 vaccine. The gene calls are TRBV7-9 and TRBJ2-5, with TRBD2 matching 12 bases. The sample was peripheral blood, taken 28 days after the second AZD1222 dose. The CDR3 DNA is TGTGCCAGCAGCTTGACTAGCGGGGGAGAGACCCAGTACTTC. Translated: CASSLTSGGETQYF.